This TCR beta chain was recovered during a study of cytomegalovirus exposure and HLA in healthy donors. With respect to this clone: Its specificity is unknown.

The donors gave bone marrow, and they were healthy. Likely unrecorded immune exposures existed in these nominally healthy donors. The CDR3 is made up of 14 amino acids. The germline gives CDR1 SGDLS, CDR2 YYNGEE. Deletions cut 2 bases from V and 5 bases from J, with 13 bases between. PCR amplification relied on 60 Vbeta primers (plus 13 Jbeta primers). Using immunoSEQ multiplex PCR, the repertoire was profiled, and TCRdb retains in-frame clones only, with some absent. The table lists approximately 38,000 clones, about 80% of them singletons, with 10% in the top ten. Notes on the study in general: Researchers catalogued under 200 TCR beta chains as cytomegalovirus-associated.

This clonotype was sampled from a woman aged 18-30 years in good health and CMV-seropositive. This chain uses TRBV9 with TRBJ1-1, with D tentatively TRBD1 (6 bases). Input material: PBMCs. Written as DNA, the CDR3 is TGTGCCAGCAGCGTTCTGGACAGTCAAACTGAAGCTTTCTTT. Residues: CASSVLDSQTEAFF.